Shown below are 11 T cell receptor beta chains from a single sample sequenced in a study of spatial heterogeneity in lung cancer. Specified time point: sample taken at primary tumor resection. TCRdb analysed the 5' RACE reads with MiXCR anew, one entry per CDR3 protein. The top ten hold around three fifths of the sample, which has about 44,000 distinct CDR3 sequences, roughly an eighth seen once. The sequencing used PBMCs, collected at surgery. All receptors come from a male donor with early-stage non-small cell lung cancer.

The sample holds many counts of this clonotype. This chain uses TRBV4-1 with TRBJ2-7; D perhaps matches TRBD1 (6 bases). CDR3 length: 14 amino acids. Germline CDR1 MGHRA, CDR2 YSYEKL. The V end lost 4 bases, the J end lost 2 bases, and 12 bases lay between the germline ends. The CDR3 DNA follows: TGCGCCAGCAGCCCGACAAGGACAGCCTACGAGCAGTACTTC. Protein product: CASSPTRTAYEQYF.

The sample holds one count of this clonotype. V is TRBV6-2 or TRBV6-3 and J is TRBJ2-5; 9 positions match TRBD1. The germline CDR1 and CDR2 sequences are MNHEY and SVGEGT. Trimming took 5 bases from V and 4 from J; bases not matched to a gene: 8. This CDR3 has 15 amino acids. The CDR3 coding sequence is TGTGCCAGCAGTACTAACAGGGGGCCCACAGAGACCCAGTACTTC. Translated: CASSTNRGPTETQYF.

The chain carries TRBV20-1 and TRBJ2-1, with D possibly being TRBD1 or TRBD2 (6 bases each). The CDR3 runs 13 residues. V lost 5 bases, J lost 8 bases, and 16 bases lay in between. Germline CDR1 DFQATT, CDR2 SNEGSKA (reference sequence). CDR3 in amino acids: CSAPRGQGDEQFF. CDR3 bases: TGCAGTGCTCCCCGGGGGCAGGGAGATGAGCAGTTCTTC.

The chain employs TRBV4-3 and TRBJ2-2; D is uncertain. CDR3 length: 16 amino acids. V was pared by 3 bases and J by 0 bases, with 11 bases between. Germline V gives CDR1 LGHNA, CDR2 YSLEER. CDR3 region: CASSQGRRSNTGELFF. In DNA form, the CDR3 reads TGCGCCAGCAGCCAGGGTAGAAGATCGAACACCGGGGAGCTGTTTTTT.

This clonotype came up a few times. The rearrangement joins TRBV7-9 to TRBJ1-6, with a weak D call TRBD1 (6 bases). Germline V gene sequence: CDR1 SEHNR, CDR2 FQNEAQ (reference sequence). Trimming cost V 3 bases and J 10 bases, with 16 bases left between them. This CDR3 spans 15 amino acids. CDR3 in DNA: TGTGCCAGCAGCTTTACCGGGGGCGCTGGGTCACCCCTCCACTTT. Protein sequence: CASSFTGGAGSPLHF.

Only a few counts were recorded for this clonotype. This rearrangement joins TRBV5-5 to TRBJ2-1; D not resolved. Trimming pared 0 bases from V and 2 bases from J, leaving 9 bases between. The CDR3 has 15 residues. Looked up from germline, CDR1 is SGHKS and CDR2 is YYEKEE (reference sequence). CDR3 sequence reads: CASSLGRTTYNEQFF. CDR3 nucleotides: TGTGCCAGCAGCTTGGGTCGGACGACCTACAATGAGCAGTTCTTC.

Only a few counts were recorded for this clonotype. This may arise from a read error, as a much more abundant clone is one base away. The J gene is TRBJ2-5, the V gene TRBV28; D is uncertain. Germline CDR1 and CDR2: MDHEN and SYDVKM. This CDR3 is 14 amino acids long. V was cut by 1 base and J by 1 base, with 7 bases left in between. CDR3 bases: TGTGCCAGCAGTTTATCTCGGACCCAAGAGACCCAGTACTTC. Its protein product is CASSLSRTQETQYF.

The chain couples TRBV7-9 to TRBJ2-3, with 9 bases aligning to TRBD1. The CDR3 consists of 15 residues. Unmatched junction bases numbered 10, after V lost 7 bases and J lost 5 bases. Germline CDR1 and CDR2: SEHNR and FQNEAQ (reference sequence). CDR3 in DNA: TGTGCCAGCAACCAACCGGGACAGGGAGGAGATACGCAGTATTTT. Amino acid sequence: CASNQPGQGGDTQYF.

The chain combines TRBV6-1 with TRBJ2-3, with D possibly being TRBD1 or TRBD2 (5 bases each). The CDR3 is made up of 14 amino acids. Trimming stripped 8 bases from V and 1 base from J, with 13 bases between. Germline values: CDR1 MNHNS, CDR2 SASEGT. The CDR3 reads CASAEGLGTDTQYF. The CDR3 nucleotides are TGTGCCAGCGCAGAGGGGCTTGGCACAGATACGCAGTATTTT.

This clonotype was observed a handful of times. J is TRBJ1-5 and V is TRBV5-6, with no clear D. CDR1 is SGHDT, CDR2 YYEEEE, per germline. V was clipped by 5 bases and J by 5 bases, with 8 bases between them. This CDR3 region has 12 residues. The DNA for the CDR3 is TGTGCCAGCAGTCGGCGACATCAGCCCCAGCATTTT. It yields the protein CASSRRHQPQHF.

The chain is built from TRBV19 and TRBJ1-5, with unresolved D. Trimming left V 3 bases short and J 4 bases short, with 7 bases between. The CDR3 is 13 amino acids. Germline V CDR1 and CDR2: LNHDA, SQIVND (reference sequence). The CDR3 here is CASSIDGNQPQHF. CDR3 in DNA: TGTGCCAGTAGTATCGATGGGAATCAGCCCCAGCATTTT.